These T cell receptor beta chains were read from a single sample in a study of identical twins. TCRdb itself ran the 5' RACE reads through MiXCR, one entry per CDR3 protein. The profile covers just under 550,000 distinct CDR3 sequences, with about 15% appearing a single time and 0.44% taken by the ten largest. The same sample was also studied in work on yellow fever vaccine responses in identical twins.

Sequencing was carried out using CD4+ T cells sorted from blood. The receptor source for this set is a woman aged 18-29 years in good health. The CDR3 runs from the conserved cysteine through the conserved F or W. A D gene is named only where the DNA matches it firmly. Clone sizes are given selectively: once, few, many, or a class where the clone is expanded.

size: many
D: NA
J: TRBJ2-1
V: TRBV6-1
DNA: TGTGCCAGCAGGGAGGGCATAGGCTCCTACAATGAGCAGTTCTTC
CDR3: CASREGIGSYNEQFF

size: NA
D: TRBD2
J: TRBJ2-1
V: TRBV18
DNA: TGTGCCAGCTCACCCCCCTTTGCTAGCGGAGACTCCTACAATGAGCAGTTCTTC
CDR3: CASSPPFASGDSYNEQFF

size: few
D: NA
J: TRBJ2-7
V: TRBV12-3/TRBV12-4
DNA: TGTGCCAGCAGTTTCCGTACTCCTTCCTACGAGCAGTACTTC
CDR3: CASSFRTPSYEQYF

size: NA
D: TRBD2
J: TRBJ2-3
V: TRBV20-1
DNA: TGCAGTGCTAGAGATGGGACTATCACAGATACGCAGTATTTT
CDR3: CSARDGTITDTQYF

size: NA
D: TRBD2
J: TRBJ2-3
V: TRBV20-1
DNA: TGCAGTGGGGCGGGGGGAACACTCACAGATACGCAGTATTTT
CDR3: CSGAGGTLTDTQYF

size: NA
D: NA
J: TRBJ2-3
V: TRBV7-2
DNA: TGTGCCAGCAGCTTAGTGGGTGGGGGGCTGACAGATACGCAGTATTTT
CDR3: CASSLVGGGLTDTQYF

size: NA
D: NA
J: TRBJ1-1
V: TRBV29-1
DNA: TGCAGCGGAAACCGGGCCCAAGTGGGCACTGAAGCTTTCTTT
CDR3: CSGNRAQVGTEAFF

size: few
D: TRBD2
J: TRBJ2-1
V: TRBV6-1
DNA: TGTGCCAGCAGTGATGCCATTGCGGGGGAATACAATGAGCAGTTCTTC
CDR3: CASSDAIAGEYNEQFF

size: NA
D: TRBD2
J: TRBJ2-7
V: TRBV28
DNA: TGTGCCAGCAGTTCACTTACTAGCGGGAGAGTGAGCTCCTACGAGCAGTACTTC
CDR3: CASSSLTSGRVSSYEQYF

size: NA
D: NA
J: TRBJ2-2
V: TRBV11-2
DNA: TGTGCCAGCAGCTTAGGCATACTCAACACCGGGGAGCTGTTTTTT
CDR3: CASSLGILNTGELFF

size: NA
D: NA
J: TRBJ2-5
V: TRBV5-1
DNA: TGCGCCAGCAGCCAGGGACCGTTGAAAGAGACCCAGTACTTC
CDR3: CASSQGPLKETQYF

size: few
D: NA
J: TRBJ2-7
V: TRBV9
DNA: TGTGCCAGCAGCGCCGGGACTCACCTCGAGCAGTACTTC
CDR3: CASSAGTHLEQYF

size: NA
D: NA
J: TRBJ2-1
V: TRBV7-8
DNA: TGTGCCAGCAGCCTCTTGGGGTTTTCCTACAATGAGCAGTTCTTC
CDR3: CASSLLGFSYNEQFF

size: many
D: NA
J: TRBJ2-3
V: TRBV29-1
DNA: TGCAGCGTTGACCTAAACACAGATACGCAGTATTTT
CDR3: CSVDLNTDTQYF

size: NA
D: NA
J: TRBJ2-1
V: TRBV9
DNA: TGTGCCAGCAGCGTAGGGGCAGTGTACAATGAGCAGTTCTTC
CDR3: CASSVGAVYNEQFF

size: NA
D: NA
J: TRBJ1-2
V: TRBV12-3/TRBV12-4
DNA: TGTGCCAGCAGCCTGGACCACGTCGGCTACACCTTC
CDR3: CASSLDHVGYTF

size: few
D: NA
J: TRBJ1-6
V: TRBV9
DNA: TGTGCCAGCAGCGTAGGGGGTGGAGGGAGCCCCTCACCCCTCCACTTT
CDR3: CASSVGGGGSPSPLHF

size: few
D: NA
J: TRBJ2-5
V: TRBV28
DNA: TGTGCCAGCAGTACCCCGGGAGTCCCTCAAGAGACCCAGTACTTC
CDR3: CASSTPGVPQETQYF

size: NA
D: NA
J: TRBJ2-1
V: TRBV20-1
DNA: TGCAGTACGACAGAACAGCTTACAGCTAATGAGCAGTTCTTC
CDR3: CSTTEQLTANEQFF

size: few
D: TRBD2
J: TRBJ2-5
V: TRBV15
DNA: TGTGCCACCAGCAGAGATCTAACTAGCGGGAGCTCCCAGTACTTC
CDR3: CATSRDLTSGSSQYF

size: few
D: TRBD1
J: TRBJ2-2
V: TRBV7-2
DNA: TGTGCCAGCAGGCAGGGACAGAGCAACACCGGGGAGCTGTTTTTT
CDR3: CASRQGQSNTGELFF

size: many
D: TRBD1
J: TRBJ2-2
V: TRBV12-3/TRBV12-4
DNA: TGTGCCAGCAGTTTCAACCCAGGGGGCCCAGGGACCGGGGAGCTGTTTTTT
CDR3: CASSFNPGGPGTGELFF

size: NA
D: NA
J: TRBJ1-4
V: TRBV15
DNA: TGTGCCACCCGGGTAGCAACTAATGAAAAACTGTTTTTT
CDR3: CATRVATNEKLFF

size: NA
D: TRBD1
J: TRBJ2-7
V: TRBV2
DNA: TGTGCCAGCACCCCCGGGACAGGCTCCTACGAGCAGTACTTC
CDR3: CASTPGTGSYEQYF

size: many
D: NA
J: TRBJ2-2
V: TRBV24-1
DNA: TGTGCCACCAGTGCTGGTAACACCGGGGAGCTGTTTTTT
CDR3: CATSAGNTGELFF

size: NA
D: NA
J: TRBJ2-1
V: TRBV5-1
DNA: TGCGCCAGCCCGACGCCCTCTGGGCGGGGATTATACAATGAGCAGTTCTTC
CDR3: CASPTPSGRGLYNEQFF

size: NA
D: TRBD2
J: TRBJ2-7
V: TRBV3-1
DNA: TGTGCCAGCAGCCAAGATAAGCTTCTAGCGGGAGCCAACGAGCAGTACTTC
CDR3: CASSQDKLLAGANEQYF

size: few
D: NA
J: TRBJ1-2
V: TRBV2
DNA: TGTGCCAGCAGTGAATCGGGAGCTAACTATGGCTACACCTTC
CDR3: CASSESGANYGYTF

size: few
D: NA
J: TRBJ2-1
V: TRBV12-3/TRBV12-4
DNA: TGTGCCAGCAGCCGAAACCTCAGGGGCAATGAGCAGTTCTTC
CDR3: CASSRNLRGNEQFF

size: NA
D: NA
J: TRBJ2-2
V: TRBV2
DNA: TGTGCCAGCACTAAAAGCTGGACGGGCGAGGGCGGGGAGCTGTTTTTT
CDR3: CASTKSWTGEGGELFF

size: few
D: NA
J: TRBJ2-1
V: TRBV7-8
DNA: TGTGCCAGCAAAGGGACTCCCTACAATGAGCAGTTCTTC
CDR3: CASKGTPYNEQFF

size: NA
D: TRBD2
J: TRBJ2-7
V: TRBV20-1
DNA: TGCAGTGCTAGAGATCGACTAGCGGATTACGAGCAGTACTTC
CDR3: CSARDRLADYEQYF

size: NA
D: NA
J: TRBJ2-1
V: TRBV6-1
DNA: TGTGCCACACGGGGGTACGGAACCTACAATGAGCAGTTCTTC
CDR3: CATRGYGTYNEQFF

size: NA
D: NA
J: TRBJ2-5
V: TRBV5-1
DNA: TGCGCCAGCAGCGGTGAACAGGGTCCCCAGTACTTC
CDR3: CASSGEQGPQYF